This TCR beta chain derives from a study of T cell repertoires in cytomegalovirus infection. In the study overall: Peptides in the study included HLA-C-restricted and HLA-B-restricted CMV epitopes. CMV infection plus the matching HLA type was flagged by public TCR beta signatures. Study-wide points: Cumulative frequency (of public TCR beta family members) identified carriers of CMV plus the relevant HLA. Dominating the ex vivo response were TCR beta clonotypes that were CMV-specific and HLA-C-restricted.

About this clonotype: The antigen is unknown.

TCRdb called the reads again in MiXCR, with one record for every CDR3 protein. The sample carries a few hundred thousand distinct CDR3 sequences, over 35% recorded once. The CDR3 contains 17 residues. CDR1 and CDR2 (germline): SGHDT, YYEEEE. V lost 0 bases and J lost 8; bases outside the gene matches: 12. The chain recombines TRBV5-6 with TRBJ2-4, with TRBD1 matching over 9 bases. The TCR was taken from a human donor in good health (CMV status not recorded). Some clones in this sample may be carry-over from other donors' samples. The sample here was cultured PBMCs, taken from culture after CMV antigen stimulation. The CDR3: CASSLDRGLRRDDIQYF. As DNA, the CDR3 is TGTGCCAGCAGCTTGGACAGGGGGCTCCGAAGGGACGACATTCAGTACTTC.